What follows is one T cell receptor beta chain and its context. This sample was taken from a study of blood T cell repertoires in COVID-19. Whole-study context: Sites across the United States, Italy and Spain contributed samples from acute and convalescent COVID-19. From T cells, B-cell-depleted T cells, or PBMCs came the material, which was cDNA or gDNA.

This CDR3 has 18 residues. Original processing notes: Nucleated cell counts were estimated from reference gene primer amplification. Profiled with immunoSEQ multiplex PCR; TCRdb holds only in-frame clones, not every one. Clone size and V and J calls were adopted from that table, with D and trimming inferred from the DNA. Found here are some 180,000 clones, nearly 90% of them singletons; the top ten hold around 0.63%. The receptor was isolated from a man aged 50 to 60 with acute or convalescent COVID-19. The chain joins TRBV21-1 to TRBJ1-5; TRBD1 is the table's D call, not checked against the DNA. TRBV21-1 constitutes a pseudogene. The sequenced sample consisted of peripheral blood. CDR3 sequence reads: CASSEKGVTEYSNQPQHF. CDR3 sequence (DNA): TGTGCCAGCAGCGAGAAAGGGGTCACGGAATATAGCAATCAGCCCCAGCATTTT.